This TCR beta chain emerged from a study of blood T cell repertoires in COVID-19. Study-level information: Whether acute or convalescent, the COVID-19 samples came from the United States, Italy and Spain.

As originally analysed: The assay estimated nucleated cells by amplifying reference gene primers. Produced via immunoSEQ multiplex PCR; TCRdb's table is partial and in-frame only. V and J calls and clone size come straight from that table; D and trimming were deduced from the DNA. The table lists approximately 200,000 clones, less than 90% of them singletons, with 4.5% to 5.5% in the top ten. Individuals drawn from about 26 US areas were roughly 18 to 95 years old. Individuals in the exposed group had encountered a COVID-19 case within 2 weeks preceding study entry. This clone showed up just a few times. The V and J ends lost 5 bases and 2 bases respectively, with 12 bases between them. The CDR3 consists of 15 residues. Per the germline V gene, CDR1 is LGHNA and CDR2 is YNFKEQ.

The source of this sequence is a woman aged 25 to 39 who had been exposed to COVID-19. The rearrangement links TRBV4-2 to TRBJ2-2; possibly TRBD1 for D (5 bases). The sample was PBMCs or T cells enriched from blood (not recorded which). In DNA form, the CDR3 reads TGTGCCAGCAGCTCCCGACAGAAAAACACCGGGGAGCTGTTTTTT. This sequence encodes CASSSRQKNTGELFF.